This TCR beta chain came from a study of CD8+ T cells in alopecia areata. As for the study in general: Treatment comprised oral tofacitinib, 5 to 10 mg twice daily, in treated patients.

Treatment meaning: oral pan-JAK inhibitor, 5-10 mg twice daily. On this clone: Its antigen remains unknown.

Study-wide results and caveats: Scalp samples also yield sequences from resident alphabeta T cells of normal skin. Just one nonresponder means the tie between baseline CD8+ expansion and response stays uncertain.

There are 14 residues in the CDR3. Germline-derived CDR1 and CDR2 are MGHDK and SYGVNS. Trimming at V came to 4 bases and at J to 4 bases, leaving 3 bases not matched to a gene. Extracted RNA was reverse transcribed into cDNA, the sequencing template. Assay used: immunoSEQ multiplex PCR; TCRdb lists only in-frame clones, some missing. The data contain 110,000 or so clones, 45% to 65% of them singletons. The source is a human donor with alopecia areata. The sample was CD4+ T cells sorted from blood, taken at week 24, from a patient treated with tofacitinib. J is TRBJ2-1 and V is TRBV25-1; 8 bases map to TRBD1. CDR3 sequence reads: CASSARQGYNEQFF. The CDR3 coding sequence is TGTGCCAGCAGTGCGCGACAGGGGTACAATGAGCAGTTCTTC.